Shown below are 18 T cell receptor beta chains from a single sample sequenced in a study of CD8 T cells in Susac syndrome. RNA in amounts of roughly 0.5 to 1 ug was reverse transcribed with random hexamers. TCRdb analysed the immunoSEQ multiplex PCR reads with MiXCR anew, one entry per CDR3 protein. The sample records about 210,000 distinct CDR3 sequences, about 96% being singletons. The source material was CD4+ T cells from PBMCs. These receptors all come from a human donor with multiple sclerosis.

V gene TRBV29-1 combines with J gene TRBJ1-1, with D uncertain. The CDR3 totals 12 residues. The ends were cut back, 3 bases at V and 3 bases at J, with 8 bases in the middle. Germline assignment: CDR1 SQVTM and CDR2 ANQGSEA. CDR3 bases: TGCAGCGTTGAGGTGCTGGACACTGAAGCTTTCTTT. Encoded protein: CSVEVLDTEAFF.

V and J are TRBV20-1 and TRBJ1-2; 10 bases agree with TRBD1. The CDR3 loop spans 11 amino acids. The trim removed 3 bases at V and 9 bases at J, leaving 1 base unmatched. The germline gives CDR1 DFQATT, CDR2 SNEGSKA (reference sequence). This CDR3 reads CSARGQGSYTF. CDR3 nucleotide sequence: TGCAGTGCTAGGGGACAGGGGAGCTACACCTTC.

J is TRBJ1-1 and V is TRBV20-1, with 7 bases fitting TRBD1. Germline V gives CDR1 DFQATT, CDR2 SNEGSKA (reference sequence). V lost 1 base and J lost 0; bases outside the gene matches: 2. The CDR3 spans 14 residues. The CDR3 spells CSARATGLNTEAFF. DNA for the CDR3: TGCAGTGCTAGAGCGACAGGGCTGAACACTGAAGCTTTCTTT.

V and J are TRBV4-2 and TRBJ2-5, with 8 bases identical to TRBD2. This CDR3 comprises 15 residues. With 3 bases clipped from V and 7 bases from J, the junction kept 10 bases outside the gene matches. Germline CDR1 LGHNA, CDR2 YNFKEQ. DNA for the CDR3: TGTGCCAGCAGCCATACGCGGGGGGACGCTGGGACCCAGTACTTC. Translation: CASSHTRGDAGTQYF.

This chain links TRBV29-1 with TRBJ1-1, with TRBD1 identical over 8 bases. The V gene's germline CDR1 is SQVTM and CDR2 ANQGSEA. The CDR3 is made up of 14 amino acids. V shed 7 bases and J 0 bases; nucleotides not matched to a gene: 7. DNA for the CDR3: TGCAGCGGGACAACAGGGGGGGTGAACACTGAAGCTTTCTTT. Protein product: CSGTTGGVNTEAFF.

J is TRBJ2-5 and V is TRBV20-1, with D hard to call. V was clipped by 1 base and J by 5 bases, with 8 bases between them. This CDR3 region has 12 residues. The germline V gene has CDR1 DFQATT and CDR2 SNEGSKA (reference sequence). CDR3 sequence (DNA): TGCAGTGCTAGAGTAGCTCCCGAGACCCAGTACTTC. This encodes CSARVAPETQYF.

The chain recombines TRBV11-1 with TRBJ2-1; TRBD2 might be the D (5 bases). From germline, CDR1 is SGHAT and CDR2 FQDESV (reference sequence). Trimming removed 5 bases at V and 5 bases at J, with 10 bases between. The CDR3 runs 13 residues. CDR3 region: CASSPRLHNEQFF. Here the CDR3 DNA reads TGTGCCAGCAGCCCCCGACTACACAATGAGCAGTTCTTC.

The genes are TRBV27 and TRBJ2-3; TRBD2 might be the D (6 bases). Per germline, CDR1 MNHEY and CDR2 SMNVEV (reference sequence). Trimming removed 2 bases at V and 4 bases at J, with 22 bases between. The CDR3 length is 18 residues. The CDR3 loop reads CASSLRTVERVGPDTQYF. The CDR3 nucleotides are TGTGCCAGCAGTTTAAGGACGGTCGAGCGGGTCGGGCCAGATACGCAGTATTTT.

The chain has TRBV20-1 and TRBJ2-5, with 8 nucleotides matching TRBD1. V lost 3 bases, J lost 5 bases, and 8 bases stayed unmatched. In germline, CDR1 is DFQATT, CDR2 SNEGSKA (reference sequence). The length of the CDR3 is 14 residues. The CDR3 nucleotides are TGCAGTGCTAGCCCCAGGACAGGGATGGAGACCCAGTACTTC. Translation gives CSASPRTGMETQYF.

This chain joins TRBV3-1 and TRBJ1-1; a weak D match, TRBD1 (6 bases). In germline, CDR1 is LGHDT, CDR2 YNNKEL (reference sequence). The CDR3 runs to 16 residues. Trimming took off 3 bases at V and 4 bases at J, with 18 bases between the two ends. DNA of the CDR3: TGTGCCAGCAGCCAGGGGGATCAGGGGTTGGGCACTGAAGCTTTCTTT. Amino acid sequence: CASSQGDQGLGTEAFF.

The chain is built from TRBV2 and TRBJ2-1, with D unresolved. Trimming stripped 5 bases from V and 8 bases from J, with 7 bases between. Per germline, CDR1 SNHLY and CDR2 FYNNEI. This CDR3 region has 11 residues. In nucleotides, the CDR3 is TGTGCCAGCAGTATACGGCATGAGCAGTTCTTC. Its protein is CASSIRHEQFF.

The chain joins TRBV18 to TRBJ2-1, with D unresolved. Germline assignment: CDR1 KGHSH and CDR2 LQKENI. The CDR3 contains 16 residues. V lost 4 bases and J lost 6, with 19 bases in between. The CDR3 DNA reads TGTGCCAGCTCACGAGCGACCACTTACCTGGGCAATGAGCAGTTCTTC. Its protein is CASSRATTYLGNEQFF.

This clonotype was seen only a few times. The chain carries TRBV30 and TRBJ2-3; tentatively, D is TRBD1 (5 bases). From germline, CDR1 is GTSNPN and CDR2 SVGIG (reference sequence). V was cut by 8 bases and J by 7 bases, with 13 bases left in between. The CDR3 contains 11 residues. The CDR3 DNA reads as TGTGCCAGCCTAGGGGTAAATACGCAGTATTTT. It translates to CASLGVNTQYF.

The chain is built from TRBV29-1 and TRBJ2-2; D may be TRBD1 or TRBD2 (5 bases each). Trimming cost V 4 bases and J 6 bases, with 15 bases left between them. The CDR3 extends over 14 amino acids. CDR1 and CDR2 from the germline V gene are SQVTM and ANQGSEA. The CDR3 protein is CSVGSGGRAGELFF. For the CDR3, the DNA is TGCAGCGTTGGGTCTGGGGGAAGGGCCGGGGAGCTGTTTTTT.

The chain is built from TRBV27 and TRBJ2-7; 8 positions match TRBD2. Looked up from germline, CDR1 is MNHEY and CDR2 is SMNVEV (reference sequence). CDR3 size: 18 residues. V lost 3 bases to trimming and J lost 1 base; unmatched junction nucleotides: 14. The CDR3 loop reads CASSLTSVPLPPSYEQYF. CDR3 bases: TGTGCCAGCAGTTTGACTAGCGTCCCACTTCCCCCATCCTACGAGCAGTACTTC.

CDR3 nucleotides: TGTGCCAGCAGCTTGGCCAGGGGGCCCGACATTCAGTACTTC. Protein sequence: CASSLARGPDIQYF. This chain links TRBV5-4 with TRBJ2-4; 8 positions match TRBD1. J lost 8 bases, V lost 0 bases, and 4 bases had no gene match. Germline lookup yields CDR1 SGHNT and CDR2 YYREEE (reference sequence). This CDR3 contains 14 residues.

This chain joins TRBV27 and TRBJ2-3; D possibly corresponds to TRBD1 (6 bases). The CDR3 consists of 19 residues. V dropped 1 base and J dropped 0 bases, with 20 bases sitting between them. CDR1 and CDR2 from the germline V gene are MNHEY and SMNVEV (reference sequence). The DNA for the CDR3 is TGTGCCAGCAGTTTATACCCGTCCCAGGGACAAAAGAGCACAGATACGCAGTATTTT. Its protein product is CASSLYPSQGQKSTDTQYF.

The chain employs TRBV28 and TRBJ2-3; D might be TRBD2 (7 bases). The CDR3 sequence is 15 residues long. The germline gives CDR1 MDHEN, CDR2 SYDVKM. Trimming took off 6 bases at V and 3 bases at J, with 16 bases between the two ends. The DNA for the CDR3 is TGTGCCAGCAGCACACCAGGGAGGGGGACAGATACGCAGTATTTT. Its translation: CASSTPGRGTDTQYF.